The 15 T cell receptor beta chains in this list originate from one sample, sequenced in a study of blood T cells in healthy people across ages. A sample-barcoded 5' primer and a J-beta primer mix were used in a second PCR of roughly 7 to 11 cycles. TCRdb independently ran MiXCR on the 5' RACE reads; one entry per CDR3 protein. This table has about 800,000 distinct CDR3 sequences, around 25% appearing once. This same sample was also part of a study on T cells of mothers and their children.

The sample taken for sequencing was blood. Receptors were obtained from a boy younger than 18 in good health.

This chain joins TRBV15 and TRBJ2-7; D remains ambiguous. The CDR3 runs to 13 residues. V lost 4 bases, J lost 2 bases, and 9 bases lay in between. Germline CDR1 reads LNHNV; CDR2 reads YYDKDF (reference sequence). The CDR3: CATSIGLTYEQYF. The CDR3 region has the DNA TGTGCCACCAGCATAGGTCTAACCTACGAGCAGTACTTC.

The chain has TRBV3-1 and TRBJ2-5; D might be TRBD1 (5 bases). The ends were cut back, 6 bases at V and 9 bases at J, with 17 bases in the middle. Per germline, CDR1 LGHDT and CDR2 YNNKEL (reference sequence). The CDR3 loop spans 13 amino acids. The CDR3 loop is CASSYDRKGAQYF. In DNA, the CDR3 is TGTGCCAGCAGTTATGACAGAAAAGGCGCCCAGTACTTC.

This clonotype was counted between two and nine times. The CDR3 region has the DNA TGCAGCGTTGAAGTAGGAAGGGGGACAGGGAACACCGGGGAGCTGTTTTTT. Translation gives CSVEVGRGTGNTGELFF. The chain recombines TRBV29-1 with TRBJ2-2, with TRBD1 matching 8 bases. In germline, CDR1 is SQVTM, CDR2 ANQGSEA. The CDR3 has 17 residues. Trimming removed 1 base from V and 1 base from J; junction bases left unmatched: 8.

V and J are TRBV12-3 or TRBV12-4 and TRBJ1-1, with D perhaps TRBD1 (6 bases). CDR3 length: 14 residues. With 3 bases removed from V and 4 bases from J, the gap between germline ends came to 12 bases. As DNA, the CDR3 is TGTGCCAGCAGTTTTTCAGGGGCGAGCACTGAAGCTTTCTTT. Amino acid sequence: CASSFSGASTEAFF.

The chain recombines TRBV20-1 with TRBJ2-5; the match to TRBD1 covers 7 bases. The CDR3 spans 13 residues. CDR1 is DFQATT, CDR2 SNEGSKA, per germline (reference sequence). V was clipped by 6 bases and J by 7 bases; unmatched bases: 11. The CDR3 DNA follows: TGCAGTGCCAGCCCTGACAGGGCACTGACCCAGTACTTC. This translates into CSASPDRALTQYF.

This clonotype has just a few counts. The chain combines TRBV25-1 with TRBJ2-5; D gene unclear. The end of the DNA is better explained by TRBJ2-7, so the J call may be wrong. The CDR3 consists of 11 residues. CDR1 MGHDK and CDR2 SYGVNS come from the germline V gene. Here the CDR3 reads CASSALLEQYF. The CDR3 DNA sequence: TGTGCCAGCAGCGCCCTGCTCGAGCAGTACTTC.

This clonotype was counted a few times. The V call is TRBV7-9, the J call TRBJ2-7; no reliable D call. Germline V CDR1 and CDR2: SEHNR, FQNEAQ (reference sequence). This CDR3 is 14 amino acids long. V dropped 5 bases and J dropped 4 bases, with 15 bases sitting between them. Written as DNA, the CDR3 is TGTGCCAGCAGCCCAAGTCCGGGCCTTTACGAGCAGTACTTC. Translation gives CASSPSPGLYEQYF.

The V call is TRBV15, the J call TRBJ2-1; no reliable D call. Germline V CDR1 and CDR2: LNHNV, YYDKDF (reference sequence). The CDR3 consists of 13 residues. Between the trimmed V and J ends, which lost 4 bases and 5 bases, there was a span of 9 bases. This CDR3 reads CATSNRTDNEQFF. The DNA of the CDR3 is TGTGCCACCAGCAACCGGACCGACAATGAGCAGTTCTTC.

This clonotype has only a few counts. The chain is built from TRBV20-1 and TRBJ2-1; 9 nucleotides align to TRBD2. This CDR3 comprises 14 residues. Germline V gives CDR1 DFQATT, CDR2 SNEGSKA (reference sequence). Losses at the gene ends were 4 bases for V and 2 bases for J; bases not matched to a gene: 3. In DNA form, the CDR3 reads TGCAGTGCTAAGCTAGCGGGACCCTACAATGAGCAGTTCTTC. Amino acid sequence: CSAKLAGPYNEQFF.

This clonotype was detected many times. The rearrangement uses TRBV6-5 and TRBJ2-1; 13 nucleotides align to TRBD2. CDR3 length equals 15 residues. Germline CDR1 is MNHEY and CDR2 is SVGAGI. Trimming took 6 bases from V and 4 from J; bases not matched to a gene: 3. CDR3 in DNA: TGTGCCAGCAGCCGGACTAGCGGGGGATACAATGAGCAGTTCTTC. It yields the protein CASSRTSGGYNEQFF.

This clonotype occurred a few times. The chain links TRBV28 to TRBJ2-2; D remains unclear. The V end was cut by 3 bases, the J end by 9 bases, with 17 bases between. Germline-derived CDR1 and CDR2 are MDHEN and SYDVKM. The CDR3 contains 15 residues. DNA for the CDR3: TGTGCCAGCAGTTTTGCAGGACCCGACGCGCGGGAGCTGTTTTTT. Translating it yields CASSFAGPDARELFF.

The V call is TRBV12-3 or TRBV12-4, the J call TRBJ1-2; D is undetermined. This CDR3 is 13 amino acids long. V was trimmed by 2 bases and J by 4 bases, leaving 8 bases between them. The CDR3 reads CASSLNSIYGYTF. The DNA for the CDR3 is TGTGCCAGCAGTTTAAACAGCATCTATGGCTACACCTTC.

CDR3 amino acids: CASSPSPDNTEAFF. For the CDR3, the DNA is TGTGCCAGCAGCCCCAGCCCGGACAATACTGAAGCTTTCTTT. The rearrangement joins TRBV7-6 to TRBJ1-1; possibly TRBD1 for D (5 bases). The CDR3 contains 14 residues. Germline V gives CDR1 SGHVS, CDR2 FNYEAQ. Trimming stripped 5 bases from V and 5 bases from J, with 15 bases between. The full variable domain, in which reference TRBV7-6 and TRBJ1-1 provide the parts outside the CDR3, is GAGVSQSPRYKVTKRGQDVALRCDPISGHVSLYWYRQALGQGPEFLTYFNYEAQQDKSGLPNDRFSAERPEGSISTLTIQRTEQRDSAMYRCASSPSPDNTEAFFGQGTRLTVV.

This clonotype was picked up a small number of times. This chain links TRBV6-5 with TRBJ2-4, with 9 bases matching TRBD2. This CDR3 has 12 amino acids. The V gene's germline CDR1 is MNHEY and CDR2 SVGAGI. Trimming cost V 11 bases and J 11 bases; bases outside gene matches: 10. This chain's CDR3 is CAVGLAGSFQYF. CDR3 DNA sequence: TGTGCCGTTGGGCTAGCGGGGAGCTTTCAGTACTTC.

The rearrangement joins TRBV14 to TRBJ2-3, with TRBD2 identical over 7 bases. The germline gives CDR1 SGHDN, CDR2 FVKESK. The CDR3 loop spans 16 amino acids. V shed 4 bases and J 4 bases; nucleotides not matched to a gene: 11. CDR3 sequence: CASSPTMGLAADTQYF. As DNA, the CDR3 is TGTGCCAGCAGCCCCACTATGGGGCTAGCGGCAGATACGCAGTATTTT.